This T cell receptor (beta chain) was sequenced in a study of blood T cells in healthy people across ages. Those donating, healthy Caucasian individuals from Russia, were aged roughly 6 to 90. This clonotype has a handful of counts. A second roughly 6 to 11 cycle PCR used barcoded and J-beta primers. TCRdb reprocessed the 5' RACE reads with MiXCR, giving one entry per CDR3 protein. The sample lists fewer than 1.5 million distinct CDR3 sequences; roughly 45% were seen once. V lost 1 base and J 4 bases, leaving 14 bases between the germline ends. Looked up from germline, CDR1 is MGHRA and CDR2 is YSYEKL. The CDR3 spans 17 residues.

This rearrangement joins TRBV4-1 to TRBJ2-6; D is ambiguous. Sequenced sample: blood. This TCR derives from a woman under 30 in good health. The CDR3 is CASSQALIGSGANVLTF. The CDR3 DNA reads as TGCGCCAGCAGCCAAGCTCTTATCGGTTCCGGGGCCAACGTCCTGACTTTC.